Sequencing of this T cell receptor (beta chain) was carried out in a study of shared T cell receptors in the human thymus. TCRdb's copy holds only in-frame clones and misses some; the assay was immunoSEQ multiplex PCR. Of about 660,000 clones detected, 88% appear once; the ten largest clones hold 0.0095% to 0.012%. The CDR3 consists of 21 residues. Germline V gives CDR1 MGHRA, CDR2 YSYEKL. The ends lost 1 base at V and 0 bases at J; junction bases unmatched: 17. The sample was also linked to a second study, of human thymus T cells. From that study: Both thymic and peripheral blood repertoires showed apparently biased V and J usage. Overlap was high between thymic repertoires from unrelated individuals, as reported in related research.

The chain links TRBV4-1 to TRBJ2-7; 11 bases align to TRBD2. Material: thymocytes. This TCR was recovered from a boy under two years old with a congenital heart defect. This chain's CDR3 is CASSQAGTSGSGRGGSYEQYF. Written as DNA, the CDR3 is TGCGCCAGCAGCCAAGCCGGAACTAGCGGGAGTGGGAGGGGAGGCTCCTACGAGCAGTACTTC.